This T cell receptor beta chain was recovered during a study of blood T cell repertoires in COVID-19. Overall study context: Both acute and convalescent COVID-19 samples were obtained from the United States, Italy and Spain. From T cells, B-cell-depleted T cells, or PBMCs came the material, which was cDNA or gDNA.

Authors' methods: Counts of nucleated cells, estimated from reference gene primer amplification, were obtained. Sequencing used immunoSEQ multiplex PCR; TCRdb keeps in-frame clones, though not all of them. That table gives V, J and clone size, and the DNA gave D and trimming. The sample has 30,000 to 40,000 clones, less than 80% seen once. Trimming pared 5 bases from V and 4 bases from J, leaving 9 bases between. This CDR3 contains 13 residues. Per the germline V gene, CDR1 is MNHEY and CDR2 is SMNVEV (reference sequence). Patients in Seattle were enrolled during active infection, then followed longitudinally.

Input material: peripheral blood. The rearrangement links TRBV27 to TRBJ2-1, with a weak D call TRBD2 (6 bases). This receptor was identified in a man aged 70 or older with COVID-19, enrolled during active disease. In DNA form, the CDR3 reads TGTGCCAGCAGTGGTGGGACTTACAATGAGCAGTTCTTC. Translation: CASSGGTYNEQFF.